These 2 T cell receptor beta chains were all obtained from the same sample, sequenced in a study of regulatory and conventional T cells in RAG deficiency (dated by TCRdb to about 2017). Library method: the immunoSEQ multiplex PCR assay. The table was pulled from immuneACCESS by TCRdb, which kept in-frame rearrangements only. Such tables lose some clones; where checked, under half of the loss comes from unresolved V genes, and the rest has no known cause. The sample data list around 29,000 clones, and about 93% of these were observed just once. Of the sample, 0.82% is held by the ten largest clones. Before genomic DNA extraction, regulatory T cells were purified from blood as CD4+CD25-high CD127-low cells. These data were also reused for a study on regulatory T cells. As described in the second report: For the multiplex PCR, 52 forward TRBV primers and 13 reverse TRBJ primers were used, and amplification bias was corrected with both assay-based and computational methods.

Sequenced: Tregs sorted from blood. These receptors came from a human donor in good health.

V is TRBV10-3 and J is TRBJ2-7; 7 nucleotides line up with TRBD2. CDR3 length: 13 amino acids. From germline, CDR1 is ENHRY and CDR2 SYGVKD. V shed 6 bases and J 3 bases; nucleotides not matched to a gene: 5. In nucleotides, the CDR3 is TGTGCCATCAGGGGGGGGACTTACTACGAGCAGTACTTC. This encodes CAIRGGTYYEQYF.

The chain couples TRBV19 to TRBJ2-1; D unresolved. CDR1 and CDR2 (germline): LNHDA, SQIVND (reference sequence). The CDR3 runs to 13 residues. Trimming took off 5 bases at V and 0 bases at J, with 5 bases between the two ends. The CDR3 region is CASSGDSYNEQFF. Here the CDR3 DNA reads TGTGCCAGTAGTGGGGACTCCTACAATGAGCAGTTCTTC. The full variable domain, with the rest looked up from reference TRBV19 and TRBJ2-1, is DGGITQSPKYLFRKEGQNVTLSCEQNLNHDAMYWYRQDPGQGLRLIYYSQIVNDFQKGDIAEGYSVSREKKESFPLTVTSAQKNPTAFYLCASSGDSYNEQFFGPGTRLTVL.